A single sample gave rise to the 6 T cell receptor beta chains below, sequenced in a study of blood T cell repertoires in COVID-19. The data were produced by immunoSEQ multiplex PCR, yet TCRdb's version contains in-frame clones alone and is incomplete. The sample has around 150,000 clones, around 80% seen once. Sequencing input: peripheral blood. The receptors were gathered from a woman over 75 with acute or convalescent COVID-19.

This clone was counted a few times. This chain links TRBV3-1 (or the pseudogene TRBV3-2) with TRBJ1-2; no reliable D call. Trimming pared 1 base from V and 4 bases from J, leaving 7 bases between. The CDR3 is made up of 13 amino acids. Germline V CDR1 and CDR2: LGHDT, YNNKEL (reference sequence). Here the CDR3 reads CASSQGAFYGYTF. DNA of the CDR3: TGTGCCAGCAGCCAAGGGGCCTTCTATGGCTACACCTTC.

The J gene is TRBJ2-1, the V gene TRBV3-1 (or the pseudogene TRBV3-2); D is unclear. There are 14 residues in the CDR3. CDR1 is LGHDT, CDR2 YNNKEL, per germline (reference sequence). The V and J ends lost 2 bases and 1 base respectively, with 6 bases between them. The CDR3 reads CASSQIPSYNEQFF. CDR3 in DNA: TGTGCCAGCAGCCAAATCCCTTCCTACAATGAGCAGTTCTTC.

The rearrangement joins TRBV10-3 to TRBJ2-7, with 9 bases aligning to TRBD1. Unmatched junction bases numbered 9, after V lost 5 bases and J lost 4 bases. CDR1 ENHRY and CDR2 SYGVKD come from the germline V gene. The CDR3 has 15 residues. Here the CDR3 reads CAISRGTGKAYEQYF. The CDR3 bases are TGTGCCATCAGTCGGGGGACAGGGAAGGCTTACGAGCAGTACTTC.

J is TRBJ1-4 and V is TRBV5-6; TRBD1 is a possible D gene (5 bases). CDR1 and CDR2 (germline): SGHDT, YYEEEE. Between the trimmed V and J ends, which lost 2 bases and 8 bases, there was a span of 13 bases. The CDR3 loop spans 14 amino acids. CDR3 region: CASSLVGRGEKLFF. DNA for the CDR3: TGTGCCAGCAGCTTAGTAGGCCGGGGGGAAAAACTGTTTTTT.

This chain uses TRBV2 with TRBJ2-2; D is uncertain. V was clipped by 8 bases and J by 8 bases, with 9 bases between them. Germline V lookup: CDR1 SNHLY, CDR2 FYNNEI. There are 11 residues in the CDR3. CDR3 in DNA: TGTGCCAGCGTGACTTGGGGGGAGCTGTTTTTT. Translation gives CASVTWGELFF.

This clone appeared a few times. The chain carries TRBV19 and TRBJ1-5; D might be TRBD1 (5 bases). The CDR3 has 17 amino acids. CDR1 and CDR2 (germline): LNHDA, SQIVND (reference sequence). Between the trimmed V and J ends, which lost 5 bases and 0 bases, there was a span of 17 bases. The CDR3 DNA sequence: TGTGCCAGTAGTCCCTCCCCGGGACTTATTAGCAATCAGCCCCAGCATTTT. Translating gives CASSPSPGLISNQPQHF.